These 24 T cell receptor beta chains were all obtained from the same sample, sequenced in a study of T cells in Graves' hyperthyroidism and ophthalmopathy. Amplification of TCR beta CDR3 regions was performed using RNA transcripts as template. TCR CDR3 underwent first-round RT-PCR with the HTBI primer set. TCRdb reprocessed the multiplex PCR reads via MiXCR and lists one record per CDR3 protein. The table lists approximately 630,000 distinct CDR3 sequences, 15% to 20% of them singletons. Sequencing used blood. These receptor sequences come from a woman in her twenties or thirties with Graves' hyperthyroidism.

The chain recombines TRBV27 with TRBJ2-4; 7 positions match TRBD2. CDR1 is MNHEY and CDR2 is SMNVEV in the germline V gene (reference sequence). Germline trimming cut 0 bases from V and 0 bases from J; bases unmatched to any gene: 8. The CDR3 is made up of 18 amino acids. As DNA, the CDR3 is TGTGCCAGCAGTTTATCGAGTCCTAGCGGACTAGCCAAAAACATTCAGTACTTC. As protein: CASSLSSPSGLAKNIQYF.

This chain joins TRBV6-2 or TRBV6-3 and TRBJ2-3; maybe TRBD2 (6 bases). CDR1 is MNHEY and CDR2 is SVGEGT in the germline V gene. The V and J ends lost 6 bases and 2 bases respectively, with 15 bases between them. The CDR3 runs to 15 residues. The CDR3 sequence is CASSMGRGLTDTQYF. Written as DNA, the CDR3 is TGTGCCAGCAGCATGGGGCGGGGACTCACAGATACGCAGTATTTT.

This clonotype showed up just a few times. The junction differs from germline at one of its ends, possibly a read error. The chain joins TRBV5-4 to TRBJ2-7; 12 nucleotides match TRBD2. The CDR3 has 16 amino acids. Germline V CDR1 and CDR2: SGHNT, YYREEE (reference sequence). The CDR3 reads CASSPELAGGSHEQYF. The CDR3 DNA sequence: TGTGCCAGCAGCCCCGAACTAGCGGGAGGCTCCCACGAGCAGTACTTC.

This sequence joins TRBV7-3 and TRBJ2-1; 7 bases line up with TRBD2. The CDR3 sequence is 13 residues long. Per the germline V gene, CDR1 is SGHTA and CDR2 is FQGTGA. V was clipped by 5 bases and J by 12 bases; unmatched bases: 10. The CDR3 here is CASSPPTSSVQFF. In DNA form, the CDR3 reads TGTGCCAGCAGCCCTCCGACTAGCAGCGTGCAGTTCTTC.

The rearrangement links TRBV2 to TRBJ2-1; 12 bases are shared with TRBD2. Per germline, CDR1 SNHLY and CDR2 FYNNEI. J was trimmed by 7 bases and V by 4 bases; bases with no gene match: 8. The CDR3 is made up of 16 amino acids. The CDR3 loop is CASSVYLAGGGNEQFF. The CDR3 bases are TGTGCCAGCAGTGTATACCTAGCGGGAGGGGGTAATGAGCAGTTCTTC.

This clonotype was detected a few times. This may stem from a read error, because a much larger clone lies one nucleotide away. The chain employs TRBV2 and TRBJ2-1, with D perhaps TRBD1 or TRBD2 (5 bases each). In germline, CDR1 is SNHLY, CDR2 FYNNEI. The CDR3 contains 12 residues. V was clipped by 6 bases and J by 9 bases, with 12 bases between them. CDR3 in amino acids: CASRRSGGEQFF. In nucleotides, the CDR3 is TGTGCCAGCAGAAGGTCTGGGGGTGAGCAGTTCTTC.

This clonotype has a count of ten or more. This rearrangement joins TRBV30 to TRBJ1-5; D unresolved. CDR3 size: 13 residues. Germline CDR1 GTSNPN, CDR2 SVGIG (reference sequence). Trimming took off 1 base at V and 11 bases at J, with 15 bases between the two ends. The CDR3 here is CAWSGMGSGAQHF. The CDR3, as DNA: TGTGCCTGGAGTGGCATGGGGTCAGGAGCCCAGCATTTT.

The chain has TRBV9 and TRBJ2-5, with 8 bases matching TRBD2. Germline V gene lookup returns CDR1 SGDLS and CDR2 YYNGEE. CDR3 size: 14 residues. V was pared by 0 bases and J by 9 bases, with 7 bases of the junction left unmatched. The CDR3 DNA sequence: TGTGCCAGCAGCGTAGCGGGAGGGCACTATCCCCAGTACTTC. This sequence encodes CASSVAGGHYPQYF.

This clonotype was counted many times. The chain couples TRBV27 to TRBJ2-7, with 10 bases that match TRBD2. The V segment lost 5 bases and the J segment 3 bases; nucleotides outside the gene matches: 4. The germline CDR1 and CDR2 sequences are MNHEY and SMNVEV (reference sequence). The length of the CDR3 is 14 residues. The CDR3 DNA reads as TGTGCCAGCAGTCCCGGGACTAGCGTCTACGAGCAGTACTTC. It encodes CASSPGTSVYEQYF.

This clonotype was counted between two and nine times. The V call is TRBV24-1, the J call TRBJ2-3; 10 bases line up with TRBD2. Per germline, CDR1 KGHDR and CDR2 SFDVKD. This CDR3 comprises 16 residues. The ends lost 4 bases at V and 2 bases at J; junction bases unmatched: 5. CDR3 protein: CATSEVAGGPTDTQYF. CDR3 DNA: TGTGCCACCAGTGAGGTAGCGGGAGGCCCCACAGATACGCAGTATTTT.

The chain uses TRBV14 and TRBJ2-7, with a possible D match to TRBD2 (6 bases). The CDR3 consists of 15 residues. Germline CDR1 reads SGHDN; CDR2 reads FVKESK. V was cut by 3 bases and J by 2 bases, with 14 bases left in between. The DNA of the CDR3 is TGTGCCAGCAGCCATCGATGGGGCGGGACCTACGAGCAGTACTTC. The encoded protein is CASSHRWGGTYEQYF.

The V gene is TRBV13, the J gene TRBJ2-7; 7 bases are a match to TRBD1. This CDR3 region has 13 residues. After removal of 4 bases from V and 5 bases from J, the junction contained 5 bases not matched to a gene. Germline lookup yields CDR1 PRHDT and CDR2 FYEKMQ (reference sequence). CDR3 bases: TGTGCCAGCAGCTACTTACAGGGGAACGAGCAGTACTTC. Protein: CASSYLQGNEQYF.

J is TRBJ2-1 and V is TRBV29-1; 10 bases agree with TRBD1. CDR3 length: 13 amino acids. With 5 bases clipped from V and 6 bases from J, the junction kept 4 bases outside the gene matches. Germline CDR1 reads SQVTM; CDR2 reads ANQGSEA. CDR3 region: CSVSRQGANEQFF. For the CDR3, the DNA is TGCAGCGTTTCGCGACAGGGGGCCAATGAGCAGTTCTTC.

This clonotype has a count of ten or more. The chain carries TRBV11-3 and TRBJ2-6; TRBD2 matches at 15 bases. Losses at the gene ends were 4 bases for V and 2 bases for J; bases not matched to a gene: 6. The length of the CDR3 is 19 residues. Germline V gives CDR1 SGHNT, CDR2 YENEEA. The CDR3 sequence: CASSSRTSGRGTGANVLTF. CDR3 DNA sequence: TGTGCCAGCAGCTCCCGGACTAGCGGGAGGGGTACTGGGGCCAACGTCCTGACTTTC.

The chain uses TRBV4-1 and TRBJ2-5, with a possible D match to TRBD1 (5 bases). V was clipped by 4 bases and J by 5 bases, with 14 bases between them. Per the germline V gene, CDR1 is MGHRA and CDR2 is YSYEKL. This CDR3 contains 14 residues. CDR3: CASSPGRVYETQYF. The CDR3, as DNA: TGCGCCAGCAGCCCAGGCAGGGTCTATGAGACCCAGTACTTC.

This clonotype was observed a few times. The chain links TRBV5-1 to TRBJ1-2, with D possibly TRBD1 on 6 matching bases. The V and J ends lost 0 bases and 4 bases respectively, with 13 bases between them. Looked up from germline, CDR1 is SGHRS and CDR2 is YFSETQ. The CDR3 length is 15 residues. The CDR3 region has the DNA TGCGCCAGCAGCTTGGCCCTCGGACAGATCTATGGCTACACCTTC. The encoded protein is CASSLALGQIYGYTF. The variable domain in full, completed from reference TRBV5-1 and TRBJ1-2, reads KAGVTQTPRYLIKTRGQQVTLSCSPISGHRSVSWYQQTPGQGLQFLFEYFSETQRNKGNFPGRFSGRQFSNSRSEMNVSTLELGDSALYLCASSLALGQIYGYTFGSGTRLTVV.

This clonotype was found many times. The chain recombines TRBV7-2 with TRBJ2-5, with D maybe TRBD2 (6 bases). V shed 4 bases and J shed 1 base, with 13 bases lying between them. CDR1 and CDR2 from the germline V gene are SGHTA and FQGNSA. The CDR3 is 15 residues long. In nucleotides, the CDR3 is TGTGCCAGCAGCTCGTTTAGCGGCACCCAAGAGACCCAGTACTTC. It specifies CASSSFSGTQETQYF.

This chain links TRBV10-3 with TRBJ1-2; possibly TRBD1 for D (6 bases). Germline values: CDR1 ENHRY, CDR2 SYGVKD. This CDR3 is 14 amino acids long. Trimming took off 4 bases at V and 9 bases at J, with 18 bases between the two ends. CDR3 coding DNA: TGTGCCATCAGTGCCAACTCAGGGGTCAAAAGCTACACCTTC. Its protein is CAISANSGVKSYTF.

The chain links TRBV19 to TRBJ2-4; 12 nucleotides line up with TRBD2. CDR3 size: 14 residues. Trimming took 3 bases from V and 6 from J; bases not matched to a gene: 0. The germline CDR1 and CDR2 sequences are LNHDA and SQIVND (reference sequence). CDR3 nucleotides: TGTGCCAGTAGTATGGGACTAGCGGGAAACATTCAGTACTTC. It translates to CASSMGLAGNIQYF.

This clonotype was seen at least ten times. The chain links TRBV20-1 to TRBJ2-2; TRBD2 aligns across 7 bases. Trimming took 5 bases from V and 7 from J; bases not matched to a gene: 10. Germline loops: CDR1 DFQATT, CDR2 SNEGSKA (reference sequence). The CDR3 consists of 14 residues. The DNA for the CDR3 is TGCAGTGCTTCCAGCGGAGGGGAGGGCGGGGAGCTGTTTTTT. Its translation: CSASSGGEGGELFF.

The chain has TRBV6-2 or TRBV6-3 and TRBJ2-7, with TRBD1 matching over 10 bases. In germline, CDR1 is MNHEY, CDR2 SVGEGT. J gave up 3 bases and V 2 bases, and 4 bases lay outside the gene matches. The CDR3 length is 15 residues. DNA for the CDR3: TGTGCCAGCAGTTACCGGCGGGACAGGGGCTACGAGCAGTACTTC. This encodes CASSYRRDRGYEQYF.

This clonotype was detected ten times or more. This sequence joins TRBV7-3 and TRBJ2-3, with D perhaps TRBD1 or TRBD2 (6 bases each). Trimming stripped 0 bases from V and 5 bases from J, with 9 bases between. The CDR3 is 14 residues long. The germline V gene encodes CDR1 SGHTA and CDR2 FQGTGA. The CDR3 protein is CASSLTGGGDTQYF. CDR3 sequence (DNA): TGTGCCAGCAGCTTAACAGGGGGAGGAGATACGCAGTATTTT.

This clonotype was observed at least ten times. The chain joins TRBV19 to TRBJ2-1; 7 nucleotides align to TRBD1. The CDR3 loop spans 16 amino acids. J lost 1 base, V lost 6 bases, and 9 bases had no gene match. Germline-derived CDR1 and CDR2 are LNHDA and SQIVND (reference sequence). DNA for the CDR3: TGTGCCAGTAGAAGGGACAGTAGGCTTTCCTACAATGAGCAGTTCTTC. It translates to CASRRDSRLSYNEQFF.

This clonotype was counted between two and nine times. The gene calls are TRBV7-2 and TRBJ1-2; D is perhaps TRBD1 (5 bases). The ends were cut back, 5 bases at V and 0 bases at J, with 16 bases in the middle. Germline-derived CDR1 and CDR2 are SGHTA and FQGNSA. The CDR3 runs to 16 residues. This chain's CDR3 is CASSPFGAPSNYGYTF. The CDR3 DNA reads as TGTGCCAGCAGCCCCTTCGGGGCCCCTTCTAACTATGGCTACACCTTC. Full variable domain (remainder filled in from reference TRBV7-2 and TRBJ1-2): GAGVSQSPSNKVTEKGKDVELRCDPISGHTALYWYRQSLGQGLEFLIYFQGNSAPDKSGLPSDRFSAERTGGSVSTLTIQRTQQEDSAVYLCASSPFGAPSNYGYTFGSGTRLTVV.